This T cell receptor beta chain is drawn from a study of T cells in localized non-small cell lung cancer. Study-wide points: A raised T cell density in blood coincided with lengthier overall survival. A median of around 52 clones ranked among the top 100 in tumor appeared in adjacent lung. It was uninvolved adjacent lung that showed the highest T cell clonality, exceeding tumor.

This CDR3 has 13 residues. The germline V gene has CDR1 LNHDA and CDR2 SQIVND (reference sequence). Trimming cost V 7 bases and J 1 base, with 10 bases left between them. Comment on this clone: The target antigen is unknown.

Assay used: immunoSEQ multiplex PCR; TCRdb lists only in-frame clones, some missing. Of 45,000 to 55,000 clones in the sample, around three quarters were seen once. The sequence derives from a man between 40 and 70 years old with stage I squamous cell lung carcinoma. The chain recombines TRBV19 with TRBJ1-1, with D unclear. The sequenced sample was peripheral blood, obtained before any cancer treatment. In DNA, the CDR3 is TGTGCCAGTACTACCCGACAGAACACTGAAGCTTTCTTT. Its protein is CASTTRQNTEAFF.